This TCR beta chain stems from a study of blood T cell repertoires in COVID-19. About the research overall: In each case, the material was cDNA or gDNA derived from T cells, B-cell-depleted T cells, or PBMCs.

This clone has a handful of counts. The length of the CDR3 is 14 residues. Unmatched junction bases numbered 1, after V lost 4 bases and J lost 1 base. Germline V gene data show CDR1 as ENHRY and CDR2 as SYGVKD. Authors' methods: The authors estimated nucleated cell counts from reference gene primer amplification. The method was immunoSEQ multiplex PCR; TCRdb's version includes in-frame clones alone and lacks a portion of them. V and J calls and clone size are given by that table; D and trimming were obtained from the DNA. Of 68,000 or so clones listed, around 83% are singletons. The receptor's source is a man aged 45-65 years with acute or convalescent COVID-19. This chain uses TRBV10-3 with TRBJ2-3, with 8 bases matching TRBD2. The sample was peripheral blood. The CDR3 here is CAISGRGGTDTQYF. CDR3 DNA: TGTGCCATCAGTGGGCGGGGGGGCACAGATACGCAGTATTTT.